Here is one T cell receptor beta chain with its context. The data derive from a study of T cell changes during pregnancy in multiple sclerosis. Libraries were prepared by immunoSEQ multiplex PCR; TCRdb keeps only in-frame clonotypes and omits some of them. The table shows 85,000 to 130,000 clones, with about 94% occurring only once. V was clipped by 4 bases and J by 2 bases, with 18 bases between them. Germline values: CDR1 SGHDT, CDR2 YYEEEE. The length of the CDR3 is 16 residues. The genes are TRBV5-6 and TRBJ1-2; tentative D call: TRBD1 (6 bases). Material: peripheral blood, obtained before pregnancy. The TCR sequence derives from a female donor with multiple sclerosis, enrolled in a pregnancy study. For the CDR3, the DNA is TGTGCCAGCAGCGTAGATCAGGGGTTGGTAAACTATGGCTACACCTTC. Translating it yields CASSVDQGLVNYGYTF.